Listed below are T cell receptor beta chains from one sample, sequenced in a study of TIL therapy for anti-PD-1-resistant metastatic lung cancer. The assay was immunoSEQ multiplex PCR, and TCRdb's table has in-frame clones only and misses some. The repertoire includes over 20,000 clones, 60% to 85% of them detected once, and more than 6.5% sits in the top ten. The sample in question was blood, obtained at baseline. These receptors originate from a person aged 25-85 years with non-small cell lung cancer. Both conserved end residues are part of each CDR3. Fields, in order: clone size, J gene, D gene, V gene, CDR3 protein, CDR3 DNA. A D gene is named only where the DNA matches it firmly. Clone size appears in some rows only: once, few, many, or a class for an expanded clone.

. | TRBJ2-7 | . | TRBV7-2 | CASSLADFYEQYF | TGTGCCAGCAGCTTAGCGGACTTCTACGAGCAGTACTTC
. | TRBJ2-3 | TRBD2 | TRBV10-3 | CAISESELAGEITDTQYF | TGTGCCATCAGTGAGTCGGAACTAGCGGGAGAGATCACAGATACGCAGTATTTT
. | TRBJ2-7 | . | TRBV6-1 | CASRRDNSYEQYF | TGTGCCAGCAGGCGGGACAACTCCTACGAGCAGTACTTC
. | TRBJ1-2 | . | TRBV19 | CASRTVPFYGYTF | TGTGCCAGCAGGACAGTTCCCTTCTATGGCTACACCTTC
once | TRBJ2-5 | TRBD1 | TRBV5-4 | CASSPGQGRETQYF | TGTGCCAGCAGTCCGGGACAGGGGAGGGAGACCCAGTACTTC
. | TRBJ2-7 | . | TRBV15 | CATSRGGLGLGYEQYF | TGTGCCACCAGCAGAGGAGGTCTAGGGCTTGGCTACGAGCAGTACTTC
few | TRBJ2-5 | TRBD2 | TRBV5-6 | CASSRGDQETQYF | TGTGCCAGCTCACGGGGGGACCAAGAGACCCAGTACTTC
. | TRBJ2-5 | . | TRBV28 | CASSFGTVVRETQYF | TGTGCCAGCAGTTTCGGGACGGTCGTTCGGGAGACCCAGTACTTC
. | TRBJ2-7 | . | TRBV15 | CATSRGAGYEQYF | TGTGCCACCAGCAGAGGGGCCGGCTACGAGCAGTACTTC
. | TRBJ2-1 | . | TRBV19 | CASSFGTGMGAEQFF | TGTGCCAGTAGTTTTGGGACCGGGATGGGGGCTGAGCAGTTCTTC
. | TRBJ2-7 | . | TRBV18 | CASSPPPGTYEQYF | TGTGCCAGCTCACCACCCCCAGGAACCTACGAGCAGTACTTC
. | TRBJ2-2 | TRBD2 | TRBV2 | CASVSGRVATGELFF | TGTGCCAGCGTAAGCGGGAGGGTGGCCACCGGGGAGCTGTTTTTT
. | TRBJ2-1 | . | TRBV2 | CASSEGQGDEQFF | TGTGCCAGCAGTGAAGGGCAGGGCGATGAGCAGTTCTTC
once | TRBJ2-3 | TRBD1 | TRBV5-6 | CASSYGTATDTQYF | TGTGCCAGCAGCTACGGGACAGCCACAGATACGCAGTATTTT
. | TRBJ2-5 | . | TRBV11-3 | CASSSTRGLQETRYF | TGTGCCAGCAGCTCGACTAGGGGGCTCCAAGAGACCCGGTACTTC
. | TRBJ2-5 | TRBD2 | TRBV6-1 | CASTGGTSPIETQYF | TGTGCCAGCACCGGCGGGACTAGCCCGATAGAGACCCAGTACTTC
. | TRBJ2-7 | TRBD2 | TRBV9 | CASSVGLAGSYEQYF | TGTGCCAGCAGCGTAGGACTAGCGGGATCCTACGAGCAGTACTTC
few | TRBJ2-3 | . | TRBV28 | CASSPTPTGNTQYF | TGTGCCAGCAGTCCCACCCCAACCGGAAATACGCAGTATTTT
. | TRBJ1-2 | . | TRBV28 | CASSLGVSNYGYTF | TGTGCCAGCAGTTTAGGCGTCAGCAACTATGGCTACACCTTC
. | TRBJ1-1 | . | TRBV5-4 | CASSQRKIHTEAFF | TGTGCCAGCAGCCAAAGAAAAATCCACACTGAAGCTTTCTTT
few | TRBJ2-7 | TRBD2 | TRBV2 | CASSRGTSGGTSYEQYF | TGTGCCAGCAGTCGCGGGACTAGCGGGGGGACCTCCTACGAGCAGTACTTC
. | TRBJ1-1 | TRBD1 | TRBV9 | CASSFGDRGMTEAFF | TGTGCCAGCAGCTTCGGCGACAGGGGGATGACTGAAGCTTTCTTT
. | TRBJ2-7 | . | TRBV18 | CASSPNGASGEQYF | TGTGCCAGCTCACCAAACGGGGCTTCCGGCGAGCAGTACTTC
. | TRBJ1-6 | . | TRBV28 | CASSVRDNSPLHF | TGTGCCAGCAGTGTAAGGGATAATTCACCCCTCCACTTT
. | TRBJ1-2 | . | TRBV18 | CASSPTGPGDGYTF | TGTGCCAGCTCACCAACAGGCCCTGGGGATGGCTACACCTTC
. | TRBJ2-2 | TRBD1 | TRBV19 | CASRDRVGTGELFF | TGTGCCAGCAGAGACAGGGTGGGGACCGGGGAGCTGTTTTTT
. | TRBJ2-1 | . | TRBV7-2 | CASSLAGRANNEQFF | TGTGCCAGCAGCTTAGCGGGACGAGCGAACAATGAGCAGTTCTTC
. | TRBJ2-7 | TRBD2 | TRBV27 | CASKHLAGSYEQYF | TGTGCCAGCAAACATTTAGCGGGATCCTACGAGCAGTACTTC
few | TRBJ1-1 | . | TRBV7-3 | CASSTQGNTEAFF | TGTGCCAGCAGCACCCAGGGGAACACTGAAGCTTTCTTT
. | TRBJ2-1 | . | TRBV2 | CASSLQGGEQFF | TGTGCCAGCAGTCTACAGGGAGGTGAGCAGTTCTTC
once | TRBJ2-1 | . | TRBV15 | CATSSRQDGDEQFF | TGTGCCACCAGCAGTCGACAGGATGGAGATGAGCAGTTCTTC
. | TRBJ2-1 | . | TRBV27 | CASSTKHQLSSYNEQFF | TGTGCCAGCAGTACTAAACACCAATTGAGCTCCTACAATGAGCAGTTCTTC
. | TRBJ2-1 | . | TRBV10-3 | CATTRKYDRRWYNEQFF | TGTGCCACCACTAGGAAGTATGACAGGAGGTGGTACAATGAGCAGTTCTTC